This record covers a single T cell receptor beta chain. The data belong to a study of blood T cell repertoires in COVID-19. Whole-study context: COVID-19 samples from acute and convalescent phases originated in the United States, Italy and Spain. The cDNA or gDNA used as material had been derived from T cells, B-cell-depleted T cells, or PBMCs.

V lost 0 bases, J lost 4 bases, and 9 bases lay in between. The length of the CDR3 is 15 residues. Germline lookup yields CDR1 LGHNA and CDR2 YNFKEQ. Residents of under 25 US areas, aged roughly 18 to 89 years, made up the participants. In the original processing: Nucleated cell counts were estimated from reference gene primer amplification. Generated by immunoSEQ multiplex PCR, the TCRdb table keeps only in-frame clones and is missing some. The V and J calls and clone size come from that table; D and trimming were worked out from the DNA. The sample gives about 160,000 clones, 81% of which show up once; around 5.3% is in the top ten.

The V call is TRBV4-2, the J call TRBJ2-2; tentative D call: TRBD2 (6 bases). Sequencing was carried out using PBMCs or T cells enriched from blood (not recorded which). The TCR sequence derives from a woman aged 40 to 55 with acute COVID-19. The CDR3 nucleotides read TGTGCCAGCAGCCAAGATTTCGGGGGCACCGGGGAGCTGTTTTTT. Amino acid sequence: CASSQDFGGTGELFF.